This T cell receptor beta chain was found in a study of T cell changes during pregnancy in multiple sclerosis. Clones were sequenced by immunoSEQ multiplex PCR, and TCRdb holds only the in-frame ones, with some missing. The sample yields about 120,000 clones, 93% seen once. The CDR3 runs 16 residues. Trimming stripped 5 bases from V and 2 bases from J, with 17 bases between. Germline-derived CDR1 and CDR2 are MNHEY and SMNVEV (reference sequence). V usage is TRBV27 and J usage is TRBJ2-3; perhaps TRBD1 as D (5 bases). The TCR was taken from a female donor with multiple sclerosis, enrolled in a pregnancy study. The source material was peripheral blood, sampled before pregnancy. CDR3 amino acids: CASSRQLPTITDTQYF. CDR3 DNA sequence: TGTGCCAGCAGTCGACAGTTACCGACGATCACAGATACGCAGTATTTT.